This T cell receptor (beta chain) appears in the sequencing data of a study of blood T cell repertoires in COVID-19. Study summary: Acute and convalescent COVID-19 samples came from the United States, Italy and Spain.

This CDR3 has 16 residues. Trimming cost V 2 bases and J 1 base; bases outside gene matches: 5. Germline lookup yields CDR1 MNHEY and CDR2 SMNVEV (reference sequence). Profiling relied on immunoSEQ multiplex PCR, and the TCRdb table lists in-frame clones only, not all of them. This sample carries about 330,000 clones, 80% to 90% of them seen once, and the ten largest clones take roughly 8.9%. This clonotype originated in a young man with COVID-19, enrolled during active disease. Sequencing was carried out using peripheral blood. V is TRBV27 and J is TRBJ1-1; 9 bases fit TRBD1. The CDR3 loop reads CASSLLGQGTNTEAFF. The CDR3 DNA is TGTGCCAGCAGTTTACTCGGACAGGGGACGAACACTGAAGCTTTCTTT.